Below are 28 T cell receptor beta chains sequenced from a single sample in a study of response to subunit inactivated influenza vaccine (dated by TCRdb to the late 2010s). Library preparation was by RT-PCR. These reads were obtained on an Illumina HiSeq 2500. TCRdb reanalyzed the raw reads on its own, using fastp at Q25 for trimming and MiXCR for clone calling, and kept in-frame beta chains. When rows share a CDR3 protein, they turn into one entry using the most common DNA and genes. Recorded for this sample are roughly 170,000 distinct CDR3 sequences; about 9% of them occurred a single time. Of the sample, roughly a tenth is held by the ten largest clones. The starting material was non-naive T cells sorted from PBMCs, obtained on the day of vaccination. Sample cell subset or site, as interpreted from the label and publication: memory T cell fraction. The receptors were sampled from a man aged 45-60 years who received an inactivated influenza vaccine. Donor details come from another sample of the same person, matched by shared clones.

This clonotype came up many times. The chain recombines TRBV4-3 with TRBJ1-4, with D maybe TRBD1 (6 bases). V lost 5 bases and J lost 0, with 10 bases in between. Germline assignment: CDR1 LGHNA and CDR2 YSLEER. The CDR3 extends over 15 amino acids. CDR3 in amino acids: CASSKYRATNEKLFF. CDR3 DNA: TGCGCCAGCAGCAAGTACAGGGCAACTAATGAAAAACTGTTTTTT.

This clonotype was recorded a few times. The chain combines TRBV6-1 with TRBJ1-2; 7 bases line up with TRBD1. Germline assignment: CDR1 MNHNS and CDR2 SASEGT. The junction had 15 bases not matched to a gene; V was cut back by 4 bases and J by 1 base. The CDR3 has 18 amino acids. CDR3: CASSVGRGDSRFNYGYTF. CDR3 nucleotide sequence: TGTGCCAGCAGTGTAGGACGAGGGGACAGCCGATTTAACTATGGCTACACCTTC.

This clonotype was counted ten times or more. The chain couples TRBV5-6 to TRBJ2-2; D is perhaps TRBD2 (6 bases). The CDR3 is 16 residues long. With 0 bases removed from V and 5 bases from J, the gap between germline ends came to 14 bases. Germline V lookup: CDR1 SGHDT, CDR2 YYEEEE. The CDR3 nucleotides read TGTGCCAGCAGCTTGGTGTCAGGGCGGGATACCGGGGAGCTGTTTTTT. It translates to CASSLVSGRDTGELFF.

There are many counts of this clonotype. The genes are TRBV7-8 and TRBJ1-2; 7 positions agree with TRBD1. Germline V gene sequence: CDR1 SGHVS, CDR2 FQNEAQ. The length of the CDR3 is 16 residues. The trim removed 4 bases at V and 8 bases at J, leaving 16 bases unmatched. CDR3 sequence (DNA): TGTGCCAGCAGCTCCCAAGGGCGACAGGGAGGGAAAGGCTACACCTTC. It is translated as CASSSQGRQGGKGYTF.

In this sample, this clonotype turned up many times. V is TRBV5-1 and J is TRBJ2-5, with TRBD2 as a possible D gene (6 bases). Germline loops: CDR1 SGHRS, CDR2 YFSETQ. The CDR3 sequence is 14 residues long. Trimming left V 3 bases short and J 2 bases short, with 11 bases between. CDR3 DNA: TGCGCCAGCAGCTCGGGACTCCTACAAGAGACCCAGTACTTC. Translating gives CASSSGLLQETQYF.

This clonotype has a single count. The rearrangement joins TRBV30 to TRBJ2-5; a weak D match, TRBD2 (5 bases). The CDR3 is made up of 10 amino acids. Germline V gives CDR1 GTSNPN, CDR2 SVGIG (reference sequence). The V end was cut by 5 bases, the J end by 7 bases, with 8 bases between. The CDR3: CAWGEGTQYF. The DNA of the CDR3 is TGTGCCTGGGGAGAGGGGACCCAGTACTTC.

A remark on this clonotype: At one end the junction does not follow the germline gene, possibly because of a read error. The V gene is TRBV7-2, the J gene TRBJ2-1; 7 bases line up with TRBD2. CDR3 length: 13 residues. CDR1 and CDR2 from the germline V gene are SGHTA and FQGNSA. The CDR3 reads CASSLNRLANLVF. In DNA form, the CDR3 reads TGTGCCAGCAGCTTAAATCGACTAGCTAATTTGGTCTTC.

Many counts were recorded for this clonotype. The chain recombines TRBV7-2 with TRBJ2-4; TRBD1 matches at 7 bases. Germline V gene data show CDR1 as SGHTA and CDR2 as FQGNSA. V gave up 5 bases and J gave up 6 bases; unmatched junction bases: 13. The CDR3 runs 16 residues. CDR3: CASSVTGAVAGNIQYF. The CDR3 DNA reads TGTGCCAGCAGCGTCACAGGGGCGGTTGCTGGAAACATTCAGTACTTC.

This clonotype came up many times. This chain links TRBV5-1 with TRBJ2-2; D possibly corresponds to TRBD1 (5 bases). With 0 bases removed from V and 1 base from J, the gap between germline ends came to 13 bases. The CDR3 runs 17 residues. Germline loops: CDR1 SGHRS, CDR2 YFSETQ. For the CDR3, the DNA is TGCGCCAGCAGCTTGGAAACAAGGGGTCGGAACACCGGGGAGCTGTTTTTT. This translates into CASSLETRGRNTGELFF. The whole variable domain, filled in from reference TRBV5-1 and TRBJ2-2, reads KAGVTQTPRYLIKTRGQQVTLSCSPISGHRSVSWYQQTPGQGLQFLFEYFSETQRNKGNFPGRFSGRQFSNSRSEMNVSTLELGDSALYLCASSLETRGRNTGELFFGEGSRLTVL.

This clonotype came up many times. The chain links TRBV7-6 to TRBJ2-1, with 7 bases matching TRBD2. The CDR3 runs to 17 residues. In germline, CDR1 is SGHVS, CDR2 FNYEAQ. Germline trimming cut 2 bases from V and 0 bases from J; bases unmatched to any gene: 7. The CDR3 DNA is TGTGCCAGCAGCTTAACGGGACTAACGAGCTCCTACAATGAGCAGTTCTTC. Protein: CASSLTGLTSSYNEQFF.

In the case of this clonotype: Sequence at one end of the junction differs from germline and may be a read error. The chain uses TRBV3-1 and TRBJ2-5, with 7 bases identical to TRBD1. This CDR3 has 14 residues. Per the germline V gene, CDR1 is LGHDT and CDR2 is YNNKEL (reference sequence). The CDR3 DNA follows: TGTGCCAGCAGCCTGAACAGGGGAAGCGAGACCCATTACTTC. It encodes CASSLNRGSETHYF.

This clonotype showed up just a few times. The chain has TRBV18 and TRBJ2-7, with TRBD2 identical over 12 bases. The CDR3 totals 15 residues. Per the germline V gene, CDR1 is KGHSH and CDR2 is LQKENI. J gave up 3 bases and V 3 bases, and 3 bases lay outside the gene matches. CDR3 in amino acids: CASSPGLAGHYEQYF. The DNA for the CDR3 is TGTGCCAGCTCACCTGGACTAGCGGGACACTACGAGCAGTACTTC.

The rearrangement links TRBV29-1 to TRBJ2-1, with TRBD1 matching over 9 bases. The CDR3 loop spans 12 amino acids. The germline V gene encodes CDR1 SQVTM and CDR2 ANQGSEA. V gave up 3 bases and J gave up 8 bases; unmatched junction bases: 2. CDR3 DNA: TGCAGCGTTGATCGACAGGGGGATGAGCAGTTCTTC. Translation gives CSVDRQGDEQFF.

This clonotype was counted between two and nine times. J is TRBJ2-2 and V is TRBV5-1; TRBD2 matches at 8 bases. Germline V gene lookup returns CDR1 SGHRS and CDR2 YFSETQ. The CDR3 consists of 17 residues. Trimming removed 0 bases from V and 4 bases from J; junction bases left unmatched: 8. The CDR3 is CASSLAGTRSSTGELFF. Here the CDR3 DNA reads TGCGCCAGCAGCTTGGCCGGGACTAGGTCGTCCACCGGGGAGCTGTTTTTT.

This clonotype has at least ten counts. This rearrangement joins TRBV14 to TRBJ2-2, with 12 bases identical to TRBD2. Germline V gene lookup returns CDR1 SGHDN and CDR2 FVKESK. With V trimmed by 4 bases and J by 5 bases, 5 bases remained unmatched. The CDR3 runs 16 residues. CDR3 protein: CASSPLTSGGTGELFF. CDR3 sequence (DNA): TGTGCCAGCAGCCCTCTGACTAGCGGGGGAACCGGGGAGCTGTTTTTT.

This sequence joins TRBV7-2 and TRBJ1-5; tentatively, D is TRBD1 (5 bases). Germline V CDR1 and CDR2: SGHTA, FQGNSA. The CDR3 totals 15 residues. Trimming cost V 2 bases and J 4 bases, with 12 bases left between them. The chain's CDR3 is CASSLTSGGNQPQHF. CDR3 in DNA: TGTGCCAGCAGCTTAACAAGCGGGGGAAATCAGCCCCAGCATTTT.

The rearrangement uses TRBV30 and TRBJ1-4, with no clear D. Per the germline V gene, CDR1 is GTSNPN and CDR2 is SVGIG (reference sequence). Deletions cut 0 bases from V and 6 bases from J, with 11 bases between. The CDR3 length is 14 residues. The CDR3 nucleotides read TGTGCCTGGAGTGTATTCAGGAGGCATGAAAAACTGTTTTTT. Its protein is CAWSVFRRHEKLFF.

The sample holds many counts of this clonotype. The chain combines TRBV5-1 with TRBJ2-7; D unresolved. The length of the CDR3 is 12 residues. Germline V gene data show CDR1 as SGHRS and CDR2 as YFSETQ. The germline V and J ends were trimmed by 2 bases and 5 bases, with 8 bases remaining between them. The CDR3 protein is CASSLNSHEQYF. In nucleotides, the CDR3 is TGCGCCAGCAGCTTAAACAGCCACGAGCAGTACTTC.

This clonotype was observed a handful of times. The V gene is TRBV3-1, the J gene TRBJ2-5, with D perhaps matching TRBD2 (6 bases). Per the germline V gene, CDR1 is LGHDT and CDR2 is YNNKEL (reference sequence). The V end lost 1 base, the J end lost 4 bases, and 10 bases lay between the germline ends. CDR3 length: 14 residues. DNA for the CDR3: TGTGCCAGCAGCCAAGTCGTGGGAGGAGAGACCCAGTACTTC. This codes for CASSQVVGGETQYF.

This clonotype was counted at least ten times. The chain employs TRBV20-1 and TRBJ1-5; the D is unclear. This CDR3 spans 15 amino acids. V lost 1 base and J lost 7, with 17 bases in between. The germline V gene encodes CDR1 DFQATT and CDR2 SNEGSKA (reference sequence). For the CDR3, the DNA is TGCAGTGCTAGAGTTGGCCCCAGTATTGGCCAGCCCCAGCATTTT. As protein: CSARVGPSIGQPQHF.

The chain is built from TRBV28 and TRBJ1-6, with 9 bases aligning to TRBD1. The CDR3 covers 15 residues. The J segment lost 12 bases and the V segment lost 5 bases, leaving 11 bases of the junction unmatched. Germline CDR1 is MDHEN and CDR2 is SYDVKM. The DNA for the CDR3 is TGTGCCAGCAGTCCTACGGGACAGGGCCGTAAACCCCTCCACTTT. This translates into CASSPTGQGRKPLHF.

Only a few counts were recorded for this clonotype. V is TRBV20-1 and J is TRBJ2-1; the match to TRBD2 covers 10 bases. The V and J ends lost 3 bases and 8 bases, in that order; junction bases with no gene match: 13. Germline V gene data show CDR1 as DFQATT and CDR2 as SNEGSKA (reference sequence). This CDR3 comprises 16 residues. The CDR3 loop reads CSASTTVVAGGDEQFF. CDR3 in DNA: TGCAGTGCTAGCACTACCGTAGTAGCGGGAGGCGATGAGCAGTTCTTC.

As for this clonotype: A much larger clone is a single base away; this may be a read error. The genes are TRBV3-1 and TRBJ2-1; 8 bases map to TRBD1. The J call may be faulty, since TRBJ2-7 better matches the DNA end. The CDR3 totals 13 residues. Germline V gene lookup returns CDR1 LGHDT and CDR2 YNNKEL (reference sequence). CDR3 sequence: CASSQGGTGEQYF. The CDR3 DNA follows: TGTGCCAGCAGCCAGGGCGGGACAGGAGAGCAGTACTTC.

This clonotype was found many times. V usage is TRBV5-1 and J usage is TRBJ1-2, with D possibly TRBD1 on 6 matching bases. Germline values: CDR1 SGHRS, CDR2 YFSETQ. The CDR3 has 15 amino acids. The V and J ends lost 5 bases and 3 bases respectively, with 17 bases between them. The CDR3 DNA follows: TGCGCCAGCAGGCCTGATCCTACAGGGTACTATGGCTACACCTTC. Translation: CASRPDPTGYYGYTF.

This clonotype showed up many times. The chain couples TRBV5-1 to TRBJ2-2; 8 bases are shared with TRBD1. Germline CDR1 reads SGHRS; CDR2 reads YFSETQ. The CDR3 contains 15 residues. V lost 5 bases to trimming and J lost 6 bases; unmatched junction nucleotides: 9. DNA of the CDR3: TGCGCCAGCAGACAGGACAGGGTCTCGGCCGGGGAGCTGTTTTTT. As protein: CASRQDRVSAGELFF.

Details on this clonotype: A read error may explain this, as a much larger clone is one base away. The chain employs TRBV6-2 or TRBV6-3 and TRBJ2-4; no definite D call. The V gene's germline CDR1 is MNHEY and CDR2 SVGEGT. Between the trimmed V and J ends, which lost 5 bases and 5 bases, there was a span of 4 bases. The CDR3 is made up of 11 amino acids. CDR3 protein: CASSKQNIQYF. In DNA, the CDR3 is TGTGCCAGCAGTAAACAAAACATTCAGTACTTC.

This clonotype was detected many times. The rearrangement uses TRBV4-2 and TRBJ2-7, with D hard to call. Between the trimmed V and J ends, which lost 0 bases and 5 bases, there was a span of 11 bases. The CDR3 spans 14 residues. Germline values: CDR1 LGHNA, CDR2 YNFKEQ. DNA of the CDR3: TGTGCCAGCAGCCAAGAAGTATCCCCCCACGAGCAGTACTTC. Its protein product is CASSQEVSPHEQYF.

The chain carries TRBV24-1 and TRBJ2-3, with 9 bases identical to TRBD1. CDR3 length equals 16 residues. The V and J ends lost 4 bases and 4 bases, in that order; junction bases with no gene match: 8. CDR1 KGHDR and CDR2 SFDVKD come from the germline V gene. The CDR3 is CATSETGTGRSDTQYF. The CDR3 DNA follows: TGTGCCACCAGTGAGACCGGGACAGGGAGATCAGATACGCAGTATTTT.